The clone carrying this TCR beta chain was detected a few times. The table came from immunoSEQ multiplex PCR; TCRdb's copy has only in-frame clones and leaves some out. The profile shows around 130,000 clones, just under 90% of them singletons. These data belong to a study of control samples from healthy donors and cancer patients. This CDR3 is 16 amino acids long. Germline CDR1 is MNHEY and CDR2 is SVGAGI. With V trimmed by 4 bases and J by 2 bases, 4 bases remained unmatched. This receptor was taken from a man in his thirties or forties in good health. The J gene is TRBJ2-1, the V gene TRBV6-5; TRBD2 matches 11 bases. The sample consisted of blood. Here the CDR3 DNA reads TGTGCCAGCAGTTTACTAGCGGGGGACCCCTACAATGAGCAGTTCTTC. This codes for CASSLLAGDPYNEQFF.